This is a list of T cell receptor beta chains from one sample in a study of cytomegalovirus exposure and HLA in healthy donors. TCRdb keeps only in-frame clones here, not all; method: immunoSEQ multiplex PCR. Found here are about 99,000 clones, around 80% of them singletons; the top ten hold 10%. Sequenced: PBMCs. These receptors were collected from a woman under 30 in good health and CMV-seropositive. The CDR3 runs from the conserved cysteine through the conserved F or W. A D gene is named only where the DNA matches it firmly. Size is omitted from some rows. Given values are once, few, many or a class for expanded clones.

CDR3nt: TGTGCCAGCAGAATTGGGGGGGGAACTGAAGCTTTCTTT; CDR3aa: CASRIGGGTEAFF; len: 13; j_gene: TRBJ1-1; v_gene: TRBV14; abundance: .; d_gene: .
CDR3nt: TGTGCCAGCAGTTCCGTAAGGGGGACAGGGGGCTATGGCTACACCTTC; CDR3aa: CASSSVRGTGGYGYTF; len: 16; j_gene: TRBJ1-2; v_gene: TRBV27; abundance: .; d_gene: TRBD1
CDR3nt: TGTGCCAGCAGCTTGGAACAGTATAATTCACCCCTCCACTTT; CDR3aa: CASSLEQYNSPLHF; len: 14; j_gene: TRBJ1-6; v_gene: TRBV7-9; abundance: few; d_gene: .
CDR3nt: TGCGCCAGCAGCGGACAGGGATCGGACACTGAAGCTTTCTTT; CDR3aa: CASSGQGSDTEAFF; len: 14; j_gene: TRBJ1-1; v_gene: TRBV5-1; abundance: .; d_gene: TRBD1
CDR3nt: TGTGCCAGCAGCTTAGCTGGCAGAAACATTCAGTACTTC; CDR3aa: CASSLAGRNIQYF; len: 13; j_gene: TRBJ2-4; v_gene: TRBV7-9; abundance: .; d_gene: .
CDR3nt: TGTGCCAGCAGTTCCCGGTGGGGGGGCGACACTGAAGCTTTCTTT; CDR3aa: CASSSRWGGDTEAFF; len: 15; j_gene: TRBJ1-1; v_gene: TRBV6-6; abundance: .; d_gene: .
CDR3nt: TGTGCCAGCTCACCGGGGCAGGCACCCTCCTTT; CDR3aa: CASSPGQAPSF; len: 11; j_gene: TRBJ1-1; v_gene: TRBV18; abundance: few; d_gene: .
CDR3nt: TGTGCCAGCTCACGTTCCGGGACAGGGGGCACTGAAGCTTTCTTT; CDR3aa: CASSRSGTGGTEAFF; len: 15; j_gene: TRBJ1-1; v_gene: TRBV18; abundance: .; d_gene: TRBD1
CDR3nt: TGTGCCAGCAGCTTAAAACTAGCGGGAGTGGGTGAGCAGTACTTC; CDR3aa: CASSLKLAGVGEQYF; len: 15; j_gene: TRBJ2-7; v_gene: TRBV7-3; abundance: .; d_gene: TRBD2
CDR3nt: TGTGCCAGCAGCCTCTCGGGGACAGGGTCCTCCTACGAGCAGTACTTC; CDR3aa: CASSLSGTGSSYEQYF; len: 16; j_gene: TRBJ2-7; v_gene: TRBV11-2; abundance: .; d_gene: TRBD1
CDR3nt: TGTGCCACCAGCAGAGGTCTAGGGGAAAATGAGCAGTTCTTC; CDR3aa: CATSRGLGENEQFF; len: 14; j_gene: TRBJ2-1; v_gene: TRBV15; abundance: .; d_gene: .
CDR3nt: TGTGCCATCAGTGACGGCCAGGGAGTTAGCGGAGATGAGCAGTTCTTC; CDR3aa: CAISDGQGVSGDEQFF; len: 16; j_gene: TRBJ2-1; v_gene: TRBV10-3; abundance: .; d_gene: .
CDR3nt: TGTGCCACCCTCTCCCGGGGGAGGAGCACAGATACGCAGTATTTT; CDR3aa: CATLSRGRSTDTQYF; len: 15; j_gene: TRBJ2-3; v_gene: TRBV28; abundance: .; d_gene: .
CDR3nt: TGTGCCAGCCCACATTCAGGAGGCGAGCAGTACTTC; CDR3aa: CASPHSGGEQYF; len: 12; j_gene: TRBJ2-7; v_gene: TRBV9; abundance: .; d_gene: .
CDR3nt: TGTGCCAGCAGACCCGGCTGGCAGGGCCAGAACACTGAAGCTTTCTTT; CDR3aa: CASRPGWQGQNTEAFF; len: 16; j_gene: TRBJ1-1; v_gene: TRBV6-6; abundance: .; d_gene: .
CDR3nt: TGTGCCAGCAGCTCCACGGGGGGCACCTACGAGCAGTACTTC; CDR3aa: CASSSTGGTYEQYF; len: 14; j_gene: TRBJ2-7; v_gene: TRBV11-2; abundance: few; d_gene: .
CDR3nt: TGCGCCAGCAGGGGGGTGGCAGGGGGCACCTACAATGAGCAGTTCTTC; CDR3aa: CASRGVAGGTYNEQFF; len: 16; j_gene: TRBJ2-1; v_gene: TRBV5-1; abundance: .; d_gene: TRBD1
CDR3nt: TGCAGCGTTGGCCTTACCACAGGGCCCTATGGCTACACCTTC; CDR3aa: CSVGLTTGPYGYTF; len: 14; j_gene: TRBJ1-2; v_gene: TRBV29-1; abundance: .; d_gene: .
CDR3nt: TGTGCCAGCAGCTACGGGGGGGGGCTCAATGAGCAGTTCTTC; CDR3aa: CASSYGGGLNEQFF; len: 14; j_gene: TRBJ2-1; v_gene: TRBV7-9; abundance: .; d_gene: TRBD2
CDR3nt: TGTGCCAGGGCCGGGTGGTCCTACGAGCAGTACTTC; CDR3aa: CARAGWSYEQYF; len: 12; j_gene: TRBJ2-7; v_gene: TRBV25-1; abundance: once; d_gene: .
CDR3nt: TGCGCCAGCAGCCAGGGGACAGCGAACACTGAAGCTTTCTTT; CDR3aa: CASSQGTANTEAFF; len: 14; j_gene: TRBJ1-1; v_gene: TRBV4-1; abundance: few; d_gene: TRBD1
CDR3nt: TGTGCCAGTAGTATGTGGGGGCAATACGAGCAGTACTTC; CDR3aa: CASSMWGQYEQYF; len: 13; j_gene: TRBJ2-7; v_gene: TRBV19; abundance: .; d_gene: .
CDR3nt: TGCGCCAGCAGCTTGGCGGCAGGTGCCTACGAGCAGTACTTC; CDR3aa: CASSLAAGAYEQYF; len: 14; j_gene: TRBJ2-7; v_gene: TRBV5-1; abundance: few; d_gene: .
CDR3nt: TGCGCCAGCAGTTTCCCGGGACAGGGGGCCGCTGAAGCTTTCTTT; CDR3aa: CASSFPGQGAAEAFF; len: 15; j_gene: TRBJ1-1; v_gene: TRBV5-1; abundance: .; d_gene: TRBD1
CDR3nt: TGTGCCACCAGCAGGGAGAGACTAAATGAAAAACTGTTTTTT; CDR3aa: CATSRERLNEKLFF; len: 14; j_gene: TRBJ1-4; v_gene: TRBV15; abundance: .; d_gene: .
CDR3nt: TGTGCCAGCAGCGATGTGGACAGGGCGGACACCATATATTTT; CDR3aa: CASSDVDRADTIYF; len: 14; j_gene: TRBJ1-3; v_gene: TRBV9; abundance: once; d_gene: TRBD1
CDR3nt: TGTGCCAGCAGTTACCCCCCGACAGGCAACACTGAAGCTTTCTTT; CDR3aa: CASSYPPTGNTEAFF; len: 15; j_gene: TRBJ1-1; v_gene: TRBV6-6; abundance: few; d_gene: .
CDR3nt: TGTGCCAGCAGTTACTCAGCAGGCATGAACACTGAAGCTTTCTTT; CDR3aa: CASSYSAGMNTEAFF; len: 15; j_gene: TRBJ1-1; v_gene: TRBV6-5; abundance: .; d_gene: .
CDR3nt: TGCGCCAGCAGCCAAGAAGGAAAGCGGGGCCACAATGAGCAGTTCTTC; CDR3aa: CASSQEGKRGHNEQFF; len: 16; j_gene: TRBJ2-1; v_gene: TRBV4-1; abundance: .; d_gene: TRBD2
CDR3nt: TGTGCCAGCAGCGTAAATCCGCCAGGGGGAGGTGGAAACACCATATATTTT; CDR3aa: CASSVNPPGGGGNTIYF; len: 17; j_gene: TRBJ1-3; v_gene: TRBV9; abundance: .; d_gene: TRBD1
CDR3nt: TGTGCCAGCAGCTTGGAACTAGCGGGGGGCGCACAAGAGACCCAGTACTTC; CDR3aa: CASSLELAGGAQETQYF; len: 17; j_gene: TRBJ2-5; v_gene: TRBV5-4; abundance: .; d_gene: TRBD2
CDR3nt: TGTGCCAGCAGCATGGACAGCACTAACTATGGCTACACCTTC; CDR3aa: CASSMDSTNYGYTF; len: 14; j_gene: TRBJ1-2; v_gene: TRBV2; abundance: few; d_gene: .
CDR3nt: TGTGCCAGCAGTCCCTCCGGACAGTCCCATGCCCAGTACTTC; CDR3aa: CASSPSGQSHAQYF; len: 14; j_gene: TRBJ2-5; v_gene: TRBV5-5; abundance: .; d_gene: .
CDR3nt: TGCAGCGCGGGTGGAAACATTCAGTACTTC; CDR3aa: CSAGGNIQYF; len: 10; j_gene: TRBJ2-4; v_gene: TRBV29-1; abundance: .; d_gene: .
CDR3nt: TGTGCCAGCAGCCTCGGGGGGACTAGCGGGGGGGCCCGGGAGACCCAGTACTTC; CDR3aa: CASSLGGTSGGARETQYF; len: 18; j_gene: TRBJ2-5; v_gene: TRBV4-2; abundance: .; d_gene: TRBD2
CDR3nt: TGTGCCAGCAGCCAGGACGACAGGGAGACCTACAATGAGCAGTTCTTC; CDR3aa: CASSQDDRETYNEQFF; len: 16; j_gene: TRBJ2-1; v_gene: TRBV4-2; abundance: .; d_gene: TRBD1
CDR3nt: TGTGCCAGCAGTGTCGGACTAGCGAACACCGGGGAGCTGTTTTTT; CDR3aa: CASSVGLANTGELFF; len: 15; j_gene: TRBJ2-2; v_gene: TRBV6-4; abundance: .; d_gene: TRBD2
CDR3nt: TGTGCCAGCTCACCGCCCGGGACTAGCAGAGAGCAGTTCTTC; CDR3aa: CASSPPGTSREQFF; len: 14; j_gene: TRBJ2-1; v_gene: TRBV18; abundance: .; d_gene: TRBD2